This T cell receptor (beta chain) was recorded in a study of blood T cell repertoires in COVID-19. Study-wide background: The samples span acute and convalescent COVID-19 from the United States, Italy and Spain. T cells, B-cell-depleted T cells, or PBMCs supplied cDNA or gDNA.

V lost 0 bases to trimming and J lost 13 bases, with 17 bases between them. The CDR3 is made up of 14 amino acids. Germline CDR1 reads SGHVS; CDR2 reads FQNEAQ. As processed by the authors: It was from reference gene primer amplification that nucleated cell counts were estimated. Clones were read by immunoSEQ multiplex PCR, and TCRdb kept only the in-frame ones, dropping some. The DNA was the basis for D and trimming; V, J and clone size are from that table. The table lists some 260,000 clones, roughly 91% of them singletons. V gene TRBV7-8 combines with J gene TRBJ2-3, with a weak D call TRBD2 (7 bases). This sequence originates from a woman aged 40-49 years who had recovered from COVID-19. Sequencing was done on a sample of peripheral blood. CDR3 DNA: TGTGCCAGCAGCTTAGCGCCGGGGGGCTGGGGAAAGTATTTT. Translating gives CASSLAPGGWGKYF.